This T cell receptor (beta chain) was obtained from a study of HIV-infected children after antiretroviral therapy interruption. The overall study: Continuous-treatment samples came from weeks 0, 48 and 150.

Treatment of the sample: PENTA 11 planned treatment interruption arm or continuous ART arm. Naive CD4+ CD45RA+ CD45RO- T cells were FACS-sorted from thawed PBMCs. With respect to this clonotype: Its target is unknown.

Findings and limits, study-wide: By the end of treatment interruption, naive CD4+ clonality (Gini) increased.

Unique molecular identifiers were included in an RNA-based 3' RACE TCR library. MiXCR, run by TCRdb on the 3' RACE reads, gives a single entry per CDR3 protein. This table holds fewer than 50,000 distinct CDR3 sequences, 4.3% found once. CDR1 is MNHEY, CDR2 SMNVEV, per germline (reference sequence). The length of the CDR3 is 15 residues. V lost 3 bases and J lost 0, with 12 bases in between. The chain recombines TRBV27 with TRBJ2-7; the D is unclear. The receptor was derived from a pool of human donors with HIV. Here the sequenced sample was CD45RA+ CD4+ T cells from PBMCs, pooled from several time points, taken from a donor given antiretroviral therapy, either interrupted or continuous. The subset was: naive CD4+ CD45RA+ CD45RO- T cells. The chain's CDR3 is CASSFLGSSSYEQYF. The CDR3 nucleotides read TGTGCCAGCAGTTTTCTCGGGTCCTCCTCCTACGAGCAGTACTTC.